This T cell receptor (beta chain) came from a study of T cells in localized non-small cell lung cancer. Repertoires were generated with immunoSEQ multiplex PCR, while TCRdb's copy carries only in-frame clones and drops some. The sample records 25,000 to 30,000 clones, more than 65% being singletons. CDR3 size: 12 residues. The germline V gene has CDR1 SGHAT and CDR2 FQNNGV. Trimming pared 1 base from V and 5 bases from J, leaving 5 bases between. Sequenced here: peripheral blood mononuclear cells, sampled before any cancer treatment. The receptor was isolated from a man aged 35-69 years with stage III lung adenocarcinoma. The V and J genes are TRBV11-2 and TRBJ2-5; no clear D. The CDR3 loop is CASSLVYETQYF. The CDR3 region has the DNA TGTGCCAGCAGCTTAGTCTACGAGACCCAGTACTTC.